The 9 T cell receptor beta chains below all came from one sample that was sequenced in a study of cytomegalovirus exposure and HLA in healthy donors. The PCR was carried out with 60 Vbeta primers and 13 Jbeta primers. Profiled with immunoSEQ multiplex PCR; TCRdb holds only in-frame clones, not every one. The profile covers fewer than 80,000 clones, with 65% to 75% appearing a single time and around 10% taken by the ten largest. The sample taken for sequencing was PBMCs. These receptors came from a woman in her sixties in good health and CMV-seropositive.

This clone was found a few times. The rearrangement links TRBV21-1 to TRBJ2-7; the listed D gene, TRBD2, was not tested against the DNA. TRBV21-1 is a pseudogene locus. CDR3 size: 18 residues. As DNA, the CDR3 is TGTGCCAGCAGCAAAGGGGATCGGATCACTAGCGTTGCCTACGAGCAGTACTTC. Protein product: CASSKGDRITSVAYEQYF.

There are a few counts of this clone. This chain links TRBV5-1 with TRBJ1-4; possible D gene TRBD1, 5 bases. The germline CDR1 and CDR2 sequences are SGHRS and YFSETQ. With 6 bases removed from V and 4 bases from J, the gap between germline ends came to 13 bases. This CDR3 spans 14 amino acids. The DNA for the CDR3 is TGCGCCAGCACCATGGGGGGACTTAATGAAAAACTGTTTTTT. Its translation: CASTMGGLNEKLFF.

V is TRBV5-1 and J is TRBJ1-5; no reliable D call. Germline V gene lookup returns CDR1 SGHRS and CDR2 YFSETQ. The CDR3 spans 16 residues. The V end lost 0 bases, the J end lost 7 bases, and 17 bases lay between the germline ends. CDR3 sequence (DNA): TGCGCCAGCAGCTTGGGTAGAACAACCGACTACCAGCCCCAGCATTTT. As protein: CASSLGRTTDYQPQHF.

The CDR3 protein is CASGTWGTQYF. For the CDR3, the DNA is TGTGCCAGCGGGACTTGGGGGACCCAGTACTTC. This sequence joins TRBV6-1 and TRBJ2-5, with D possibly being TRBD2 (6 bases). Trimming removed 8 bases from V and 7 bases from J, with 11 bases in between. This CDR3 is built from 11 residues. Germline V gene sequence: CDR1 MNHNS, CDR2 SASEGT.

This clone has only one observation. The V and J genes are TRBV19 and TRBJ1-5; D might be TRBD1 (6 bases). The length of the CDR3 is 14 residues. V was cut by 1 base and J by 6 bases, with 10 bases left in between. Per the germline V gene, CDR1 is LNHDA and CDR2 is SQIVND (reference sequence). CDR3 sequence: CASSIAGVRQPQHF. For the CDR3, the DNA is TGTGCCAGTAGTATAGCAGGGGTTCGTCAGCCCCAGCATTTT.

Here the CDR3 reads CASSLAGLAGDTQYF. CDR3 bases: TGCGCCAGCAGCTTGGCCGGGCTAGCGGGAGATACGCAGTATTTT. J is TRBJ2-3 and V is TRBV5-1; 8 bases are a match to TRBD2. This CDR3 contains 15 residues. Per germline, CDR1 SGHRS and CDR2 YFSETQ. The V and J ends lost 0 bases and 5 bases, in that order; junction bases with no gene match: 5.

The V gene is TRBV6-4, the J gene TRBJ2-4, with D maybe TRBD1 (7 bases). The CDR3 loop spans 16 amino acids. Trimming removed 4 bases at V and 0 bases at J, with 13 bases between. Germline CDR1 MRHNA, CDR2 SNTAGT. CDR3: CASSVPRGVAKNIQYF. The CDR3 region has the DNA TGTGCCAGCAGTGTCCCCAGGGGGGTAGCCAAAAACATTCAGTACTTC.

The chain uses TRBV5-4 and TRBJ2-7; D perhaps matches TRBD2 (5 bases). CDR1 and CDR2 (germline): SGHNT, YYREEE (reference sequence). This CDR3 spans 13 amino acids. The V end lost 2 bases, the J end lost 2 bases, and 8 bases lay between the germline ends. This CDR3 reads CASSFSGAYEQYF. CDR3 in DNA: TGTGCCAGCAGCTTCTCCGGGGCCTACGAGCAGTACTTC.

This clone has just one count. CDR3 sequence (DNA): TGCGCCAGCAGCTTGGGCCTCGGGGTGCCGAGTCAAGAGACCCAGTACTTC. This translates into CASSLGLGVPSQETQYF. V and J are TRBV5-1 and TRBJ2-5; maybe TRBD2 (5 bases). This CDR3 has 17 amino acids. The germline V gene has CDR1 SGHRS and CDR2 YFSETQ. Deletions cut 0 bases from V and 2 bases from J, with 17 bases between. The whole variable domain, filled in from reference TRBV5-1 and TRBJ2-5, reads KAGVTQTPRYLIKTRGQQVTLSCSPISGHRSVSWYQQTPGQGLQFLFEYFSETQRNKGNFPGRFSGRQFSNSRSEMNVSTLELGDSALYLCASSLGLGVPSQETQYFGPGTRLLVL.